The 5 T cell receptor beta chains below come from one sample, sequenced in a study of blood T cell repertoires in COVID-19. TCRdb's copy holds only in-frame clones and misses some; the assay was immunoSEQ multiplex PCR. This sample has under 200,000 clones, with approximately 87% found just once. What was sequenced was peripheral blood. Receptors originate from a man between 35 and 55 years old with active or convalescent COVID-19.

The chain combines TRBV9 with TRBJ2-7; TRBD1 agrees at 7 bases. Trimming at V came to 0 bases and at J to 5 bases, leaving 5 bases not matched to a gene. The CDR3 length is 14 residues. Germline V gene lookup returns CDR1 SGDLS and CDR2 YYNGEE. In DNA, the CDR3 is TGTGCCAGCAGCGTAGCTACTGACAGGGACGAGCAGTACTTC. This sequence encodes CASSVATDRDEQYF.

The chain carries TRBV7-3 and TRBJ1-5; D ambiguous. Germline V gene sequence: CDR1 SGHTA, CDR2 FQGTGA. The V end lost 4 bases, the J end lost 5 bases, and 18 bases lay between the germline ends. The CDR3 length is 16 residues. CDR3 in DNA: TGTGCCAGCAGCTCTAACAGCTTGGGCGAAGATCAGCCCCAGCATTTT. As protein: CASSSNSLGEDQPQHF.

The gene calls are TRBV11-3 and TRBJ2-2; 7 bases map to TRBD1. There are 15 residues in the CDR3. J lost 6 bases, V lost 4 bases, and 8 bases had no gene match. Per the germline V gene, CDR1 is SGHNT and CDR2 is YENEEA. Written as DNA, the CDR3 is TGTGCCAGCAGCTCCCGACAGGGTGGGCCCGGGGAGCTGTTTTTT. Its protein is CASSSRQGGPGELFF.

The CDR3 spells CATLQGAAYGYTF. The CDR3 coding sequence is TGTGCCACCCTCCAGGGGGCAGCTTATGGCTACACCTTC. The chain has TRBV6-5 and TRBJ1-2; 8 nucleotides align to TRBD1. The CDR3 is made up of 13 amino acids. J gave up 5 bases and V 10 bases, and 9 bases lay outside the gene matches. Germline V gives CDR1 MNHEY, CDR2 SVGAGI.

The chain couples TRBV15 to TRBJ1-2; the match to TRBD1 covers 9 bases. This CDR3 comprises 14 residues. Unmatched junction bases numbered 9, after V lost 8 bases and J lost 5 bases. CDR1 and CDR2 (germline): LNHNV, YYDKDF (reference sequence). The CDR3 is CATGSGQGVYGYTF. The DNA for the CDR3 is TGTGCCACCGGGTCGGGACAGGGTGTTTATGGCTACACCTTC.